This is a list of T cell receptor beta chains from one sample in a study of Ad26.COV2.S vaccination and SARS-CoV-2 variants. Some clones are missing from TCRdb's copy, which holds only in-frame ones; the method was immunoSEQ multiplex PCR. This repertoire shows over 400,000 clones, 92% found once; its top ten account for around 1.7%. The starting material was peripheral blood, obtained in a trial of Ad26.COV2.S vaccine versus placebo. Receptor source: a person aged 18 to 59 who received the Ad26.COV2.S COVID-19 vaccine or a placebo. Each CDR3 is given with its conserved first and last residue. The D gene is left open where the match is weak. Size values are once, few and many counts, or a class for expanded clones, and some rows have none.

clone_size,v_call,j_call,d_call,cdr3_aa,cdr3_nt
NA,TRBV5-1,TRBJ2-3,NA,CASSFPTVTDTQYF,TGCGCCAGCAGCTTCCCGACCGTCACAGATACGCAGTATTTT
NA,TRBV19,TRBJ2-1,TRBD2,CASSTRGAGGPAGHNEQFF,TGTGCCAGTAGTACCCGAGGAGCGGGGGGTCCCGCGGGTCACAATGAGCAGTTCTTC
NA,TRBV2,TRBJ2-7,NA,CASSGALGGLSSYEQYF,TGTGCCAGCAGTGGGGCTTTGGGGGGGCTTAGCTCCTACGAGCAGTACTTC
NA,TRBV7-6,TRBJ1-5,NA,CASSLDAVQPQHF,TGTGCCAGCAGCTTAGACGCGGTCCAACCCCAGCATTTT
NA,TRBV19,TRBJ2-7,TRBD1,CASSRGQGSYEQYF,TGTGCCAGTAGTAGGGGACAGGGGAGCTACGAGCAGTACTTC
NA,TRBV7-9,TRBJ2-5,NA,CASSLVLETQYF,TGTGCCAGCAGCTTAGTCCTCGAGACCCAGTACTTC
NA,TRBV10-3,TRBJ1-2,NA,CAISESTGGNGYTF,TGTGCCATCAGTGAGTCGACGGGAGGGAATGGCTACACCTTC
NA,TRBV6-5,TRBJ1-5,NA,CASGLGNQPQHF,TGTGCCAGCGGGTTGGGCAATCAGCCCCAGCATTTT
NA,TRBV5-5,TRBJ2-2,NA,CASSLDWNTGELFF,TGTGCCAGCAGCTTAGACTGGAACACCGGGGAGCTGTTTTTT
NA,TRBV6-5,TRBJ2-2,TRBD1,CASQDRDRGTGELFF,TGTGCCAGTCAAGACCGGGACAGGGGGACCGGGGAGCTGTTTTTT
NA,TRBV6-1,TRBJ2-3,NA,CASSPDPLHTQYF,TGTGCCAGCAGTCCAGACCCGCTCCATACGCAGTATTTT
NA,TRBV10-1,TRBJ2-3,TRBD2,CASSDQVAGGPSTDTQYF,TGCGCCAGCAGTGACCAGGTAGCGGGGGGGCCGTCTACAGATACGCAGTATTTT
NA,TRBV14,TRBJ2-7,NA,CASSQRLGLSSYEQYF,TGTGCCAGCAGCCAACGACTGGGGTTAAGCTCCTACGAGCAGTACTTC
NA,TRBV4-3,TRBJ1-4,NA,CASSPRNKQGWMHEKLFF,TGCGCCAGCAGCCCAAGGAATAAGCAGGGTTGGATGCATGAAAAACTGTTTTTT
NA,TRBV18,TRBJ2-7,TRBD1,CASSPGTGGQHEQYF,TGTGCCAGCTCACCTGGGACAGGGGGCCAGCACGAGCAGTACTTC
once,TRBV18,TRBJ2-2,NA,CASSPAFGPGFGELFF,TGTGCCAGCTCACCTGCCTTCGGCCCAGGTTTCGGGGAGCTGTTTTTT
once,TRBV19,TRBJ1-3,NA,CASSIPPPYRDMANTIYF,TGTGCCAGTAGTATTCCCCCACCGTACAGGGATATGGCGAACACCATATATTTT
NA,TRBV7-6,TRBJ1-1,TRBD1,CASSARTGTTEAFF,TGTGCCAGCAGCGCCCGGACAGGGACCACTGAAGCTTTCTTT
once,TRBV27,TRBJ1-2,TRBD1,CASSAVPGGLGYGYTF,TGTGCCAGCAGCGCAGTTCCAGGGGGCCTAGGCTATGGCTACACCTTC
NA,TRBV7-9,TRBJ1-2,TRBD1,CASSLRDSPYNYGYTF,TGTGCCAGCAGCTTGAGGGACAGTCCCTATAACTATGGCTACACCTTC
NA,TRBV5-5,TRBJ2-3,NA,CASSLRQSTDTQYF,TGTGCCAGCAGCTTGAGACAGTCCACAGATACGCAGTATTTT
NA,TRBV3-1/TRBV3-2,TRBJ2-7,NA,CASSQGLDRYNEQYF,TGTGCCAGCAGCCAAGGACTAGATCGATACAACGAGCAGTACTTC
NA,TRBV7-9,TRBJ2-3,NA,CASSPDGGTDTQYF,TGTGCCAGCAGCCCGGATGGGGGCACAGATACGCAGTATTTT
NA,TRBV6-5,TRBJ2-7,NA,CASRPGTATYEQYF,TGTGCCAGCAGACCCGGGACCGCGACCTACGAGCAGTACTTC
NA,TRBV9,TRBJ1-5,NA,CASSTETRRAQHF,TGTGCCAGCAGCACCGAGACCCGCAGAGCCCAGCATTTT
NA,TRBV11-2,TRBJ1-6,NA,CASSLGLWGGNSPLHF,TGTGCCAGCAGCTTAGGGTTGTGGGGGGGGAATTCACCCCTCCACTTT
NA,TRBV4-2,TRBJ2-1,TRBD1,CASSQVDRARMNEQFF,TGTGCCAGCAGCCAAGTGGACAGGGCCAGAATGAATGAGCAGTTCTTC
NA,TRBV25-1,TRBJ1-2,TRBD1,CASSTGALLSGYTF,TGTGCCAGCAGTACAGGGGCCCTCCTATCTGGCTACACCTTC
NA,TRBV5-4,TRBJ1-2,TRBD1,CASSSTGVYGYTF,TGTGCCAGCAGCTCTACAGGGGTTTACGGCTACACCTTC
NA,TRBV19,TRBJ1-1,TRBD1,CASSPRDRGLRGEAFF,TGTGCCAGTAGTCCCCGGGACAGGGGTCTAAGGGGGGAAGCTTTCTTT
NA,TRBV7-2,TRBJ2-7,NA,CASSYDHYEQYF,TGTGCCAGCAGCTACGACCACTACGAGCAGTACTTC
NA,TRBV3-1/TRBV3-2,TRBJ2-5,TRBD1,CASSQGTGGGETQYF,TGTGCCAGCAGCCAAGGGACAGGGGGCGGAGAGACCCAGTACTTC
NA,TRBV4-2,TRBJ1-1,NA,CASSQVNPGDTEAFF,TGTGCCAGCAGCCAAGTCAACCCTGGGGACACTGAAGCTTTCTTT
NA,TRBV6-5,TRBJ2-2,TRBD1,CASREGRGLSGELFF,TGTGCCAGCAGGGAGGGCAGGGGGCTTTCCGGGGAGCTGTTTTTT
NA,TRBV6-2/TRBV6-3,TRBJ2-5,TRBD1,CASSKPLRDRGKTQYF,TGTGCCAGCAGTAAACCTCTCCGGGACAGGGGAAAGACCCAGTACTTC
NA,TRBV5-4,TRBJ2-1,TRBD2,CASSPLAGGIKTYNEQFF,TGTGCCAGCAGCCCACTAGCGGGGGGGATTAAGACCTACAATGAGCAGTTCTTC
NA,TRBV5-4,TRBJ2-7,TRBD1,CASSSPGQGPYEQYF,TGTGCCAGCAGCAGTCCGGGACAGGGGCCCTACGAGCAGTACTTC
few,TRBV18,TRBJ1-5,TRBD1,CASSPTGEGQPQHF,TGTGCCAGCTCACCAACAGGGGAGGGTCAGCCCCAGCATTTT
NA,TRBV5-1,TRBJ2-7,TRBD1,CASSKQGDPYEQYF,TGCGCCAGCAGCAAGCAGGGGGACCCCTACGAGCAGTACTTC
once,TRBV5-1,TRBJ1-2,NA,CASSLGDTNYGYTF,TGCGCCAGCAGCTTGGGGGACACCAACTATGGCTACACCTTC
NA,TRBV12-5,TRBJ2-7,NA,CASGLAGYEQYF,TGTGCTAGTGGTTTGGCCGGATACGAGCAGTACTTC
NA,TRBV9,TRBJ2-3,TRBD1,CASTRDRGVSTDTQYF,TGTGCCAGCACCAGAGACAGGGGTGTTAGCACAGATACGCAGTATTTT
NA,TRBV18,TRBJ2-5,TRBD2,CASSPLESGGALLETQYF,TGTGCCAGCTCACCATTAGAGAGCGGGGGGGCCTTGTTGGAGACCCAGTACTTC
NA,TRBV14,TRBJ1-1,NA,CASSQGLRGWGTEAFF,TGTGCCAGCAGCCAAGGTCTAAGGGGCTGGGGCACTGAAGCTTTCTTT
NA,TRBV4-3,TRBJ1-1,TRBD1,CASSLYLHRGVNTEAFF,TGCGCCAGCAGCCTCTATCTGCACAGGGGCGTGAACACTGAAGCTTTCTTT
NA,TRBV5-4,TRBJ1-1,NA,CAGRDSSRVTEAFF,TGTGCGGGCAGGGATTCGAGTAGGGTCACTGAAGCTTTCTTT
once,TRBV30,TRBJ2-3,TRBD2,CAWTRTSGTDTQYF,TGTGCCTGGACCCGGACTAGCGGCACAGATACGCAGTATTTT
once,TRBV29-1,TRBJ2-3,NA,CSVEDGGEGQGGTDTQYF,TGCAGCGTTGAAGATGGTGGGGAAGGCCAGGGCGGCACAGATACGCAGTATTTT
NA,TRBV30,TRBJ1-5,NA,CAWNHESGQPQHF,TGTGCCTGGAATCACGAATCTGGTCAGCCCCAGCATTTT
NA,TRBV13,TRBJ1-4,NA,CASRPQLGQEKLFF,TGTGCCAGCAGACCACAGTTGGGGCAGGAAAAACTGTTTTTT
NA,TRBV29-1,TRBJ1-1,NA,CSVEKTTPGAFF,TGCAGCGTTGAAAAGACTACCCCGGGAGCTTTCTTT
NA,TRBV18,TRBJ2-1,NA,CASSPRGQSGYNEQFF,TGTGCCAGCTCACCCCGAGGACAGTCCGGATACAATGAGCAGTTCTTC
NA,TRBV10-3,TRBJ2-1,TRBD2,CAISESGGGRYNEQFF,TGTGCCATCAGTGAGTCTGGCGGGGGGAGGTATAATGAGCAGTTCTTC
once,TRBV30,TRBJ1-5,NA,CAWSSGSLYQPQHF,TGTGCCTGGAGCTCCGGTTCTCTTTATCAGCCCCAGCATTTT
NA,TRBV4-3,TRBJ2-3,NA,CASSQEIDRGLITDTQYF,TGCGCCAGCAGCCAAGAGATCGACAGGGGACTAATCACAGATACGCAGTATTTT
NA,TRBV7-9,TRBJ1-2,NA,CASSLGGPNYGYTF,TGTGCCAGCAGCTTAGGGGGGCCAAACTATGGCTACACCTTC
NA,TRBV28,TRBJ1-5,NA,CASSPFKGYNQPQHF,TGTGCCAGCAGCCCATTTAAGGGATACAATCAGCCCCAGCATTTT
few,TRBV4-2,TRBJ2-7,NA,CASSPGGLLDEQYF,TGTGCCAGCAGCCCCGGGGGCCTACTCGACGAGCAGTACTTC